The clone carrying this T cell receptor (beta chain) was observed at least ten times. TCR beta CDR3 sequences were amplified from RNA transcripts. The HTBI primer set drove a first-round RT-PCR of the TCR CDR3. TCRdb re-derived calls from the multiplex PCR reads in MiXCR, one entry per CDR3 protein. The table includes nearly 250,000 distinct CDR3 sequences, around 26% detected once. The sample originates from a study of T cells in Graves' hyperthyroidism and ophthalmopathy. The study based diagnoses on clinical symptoms, serum thyroxine and TRAb, thyroid ultrasound and orbital computed tomography. Using approximately 10 ml of fresh peripheral blood, PBMCs were prepared. The receptor's source is a middle-aged woman with Graves' ophthalmopathy. Sequenced material: blood.

The CDR3 loop is CASRPSGTTDTQYF. CDR3 bases: TGTGCCAGCAGACCTAGCGGGACCACAGATACGCAGTATTTT. V gene TRBV7-9 combines with J gene TRBJ2-3, with TRBD2 matching over 9 bases. Trimming removed 6 bases from V and 2 bases from J; junction bases left unmatched: 3. Per germline, CDR1 SEHNR and CDR2 FQNEAQ (reference sequence). The CDR3 is 14 residues long.